The T cell receptor beta chain under discussion was sequenced for a study of Tregs in tolerant kidney transplant recipients. The study's findings and limits: Tolerant patients' donor-specific Tregs expanded beyond overall Tregs, suggesting antigen-driven growth. Few patients were studied, so findings need validation in larger groups.

Recipients received nonmyeloablative bone marrow transplants from related graft donors, with transient mixed chimerism. Unstimulated Tregs (CD4+CD25+CD127-) and CD4+CD25- non-Tregs were sorted from PBMCs. With 3 bases clipped from V and 4 bases from J, the junction kept 8 bases outside the gene matches. CDR3 size: 16 residues. Germline CDR1 is SGHRS and CDR2 is YFSETQ. Details on this clone: Its specificity is unknown.

The data were produced by immunoSEQ multiplex PCR, yet TCRdb's version contains in-frame clones alone and is incomplete. Of 75,000 to 100,000 clones listed, roughly 93% were seen once; the top ten hold roughly 1.7%. The sequences come from CD4+ T cells from blood (PBMCs), collected 12 months after the transplant. The sequence was collected from a human patient who received a combined kidney and bone marrow transplant. Some T cells may arise from the graft donor. The chain couples TRBV5-1 to TRBJ2-1; 9 bases match TRBD2. In DNA, the CDR3 is TGCGCCAGCAGCTATGGTCCTAGCGGGGATTACAATGAGCAGTTCTTC. Translated, it gives CASSYGPSGDYNEQFF.